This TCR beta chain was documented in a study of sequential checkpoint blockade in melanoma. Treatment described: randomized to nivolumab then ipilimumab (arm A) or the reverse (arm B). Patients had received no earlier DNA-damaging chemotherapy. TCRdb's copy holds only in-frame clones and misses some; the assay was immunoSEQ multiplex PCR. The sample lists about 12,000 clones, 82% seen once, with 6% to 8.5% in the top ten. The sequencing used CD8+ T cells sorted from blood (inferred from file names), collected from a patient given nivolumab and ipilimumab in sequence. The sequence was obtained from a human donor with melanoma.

In nucleotides, the CDR3 is TGCGCCAGCAGTCCCAGAGGGTGGCCTAATGAAAAACTGTTTTTT. Its translation is CASSPRGWPNEKLFF. The rearrangement joins TRBV23-1 to TRBJ1-4, with no clear D. TRBV23-1 is an ORF; its function is uncertain. The CDR3 has 15 residues. V dropped 4 bases and J dropped 3 bases, with 12 bases sitting between them.